This T cell receptor (beta chain) was obtained from a study of T cell responses to AZD1222 COVID-19 vaccine. This CDR3 spans 15 amino acids. V was clipped by 2 bases and J by 0 bases, with 9 bases between them. Germline CDR1 SGHRS, CDR2 YFSETQ. Concerning this clone itself: Its antigen is currently unknown.

Study conclusions and caveats: Regions 160-218 and 743-854 dominated among vaccine-associated CD4 TCRs spanning spike.

Sequencing was performed with immunoSEQ multiplex PCR; in TCRdb, only in-frame clones are kept and a portion is missing. The sample contains some 100,000 clones, around nine tenths of which appear only once. This clonotype was sampled from an adult in good health. V usage is TRBV5-1 and J usage is TRBJ2-1; D uncertain. The sample here was peripheral blood, taken on day 0 of AZD1222 vaccination. The CDR3 loop is CASSFGPSSYNEQFF. For the CDR3, the DNA is TGCGCCAGCAGCTTTGGTCCGAGCTCCTACAATGAGCAGTTCTTC.